This entry concerns a single T cell receptor (beta chain). Per the study methods: Reference gene primer amplification gave nucleated cell count estimates. TCRdb's table, derived via immunoSEQ multiplex PCR, lists solely in-frame clones and lacks some. The V and J calls and the clone size are those of that table, but D and trimming were determined from the DNA. This table has about 110,000 clones, 81% appearing once. The sample comes from a study of blood T cell repertoires in COVID-19. Study-level information: Sites in the United States, Italy and Spain provided acute and convalescent COVID-19 samples. Sources were T cells, B-cell-depleted T cells, or PBMCs; the material itself was cDNA or gDNA.

The CDR3 sequence is 15 residues long. Germline assignment: CDR1 SGHNT and CDR2 YYREEE (reference sequence). The V gene end was trimmed by 4 bases and the J gene end by 5 bases; junction bases not matched to a gene: 3. The genes are TRBV5-4 and TRBJ2-1, with 13 bases that match TRBD2. The receptor's source is a man older than 75 with acute or convalescent COVID-19. What was sequenced was peripheral blood. The CDR3 is CASSGGLAGDNEQFF. CDR3 sequence (DNA): TGTGCCAGCAGCGGAGGACTAGCGGGAGACAATGAGCAGTTCTTC.